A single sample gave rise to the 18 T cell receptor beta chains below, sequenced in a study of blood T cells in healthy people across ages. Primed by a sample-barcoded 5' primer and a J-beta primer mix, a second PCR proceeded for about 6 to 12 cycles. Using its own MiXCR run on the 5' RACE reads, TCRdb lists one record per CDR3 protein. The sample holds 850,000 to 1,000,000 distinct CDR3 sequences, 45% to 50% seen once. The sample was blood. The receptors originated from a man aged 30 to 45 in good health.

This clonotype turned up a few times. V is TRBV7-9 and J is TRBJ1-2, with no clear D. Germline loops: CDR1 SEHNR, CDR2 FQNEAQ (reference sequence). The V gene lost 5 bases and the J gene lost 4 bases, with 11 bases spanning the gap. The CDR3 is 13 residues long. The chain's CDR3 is CASSLGPVYGYTF. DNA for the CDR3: TGTGCCAGCAGCCTCGGGCCGGTCTATGGCTACACCTTC.

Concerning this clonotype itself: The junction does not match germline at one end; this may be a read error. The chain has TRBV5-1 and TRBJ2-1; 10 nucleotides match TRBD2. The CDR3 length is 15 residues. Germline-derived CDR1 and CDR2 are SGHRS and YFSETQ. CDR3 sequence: CARSQGLAPYNEQFF. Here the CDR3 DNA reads TGCGCCCGCAGCCAGGGACTAGCGCCGTACAATGAGCAGTTCTTC.

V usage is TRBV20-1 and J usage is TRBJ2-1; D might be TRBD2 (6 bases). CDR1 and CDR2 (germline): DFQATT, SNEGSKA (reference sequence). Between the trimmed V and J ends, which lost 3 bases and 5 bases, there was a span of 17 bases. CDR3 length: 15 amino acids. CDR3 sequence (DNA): TGCAGTGCTAGCACGGGACTGGGCCCCCACAATGAGCAGTTCTTC. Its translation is CSASTGLGPHNEQFF.

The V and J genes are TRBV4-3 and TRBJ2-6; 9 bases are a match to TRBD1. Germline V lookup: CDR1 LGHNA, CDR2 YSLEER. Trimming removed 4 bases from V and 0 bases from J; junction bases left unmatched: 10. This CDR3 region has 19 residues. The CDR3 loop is CASSREPGQGGSGANVLTF. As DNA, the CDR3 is TGCGCCAGCAGCCGAGAGCCGGGACAGGGAGGCTCTGGGGCCAACGTCCTGACTTTC.

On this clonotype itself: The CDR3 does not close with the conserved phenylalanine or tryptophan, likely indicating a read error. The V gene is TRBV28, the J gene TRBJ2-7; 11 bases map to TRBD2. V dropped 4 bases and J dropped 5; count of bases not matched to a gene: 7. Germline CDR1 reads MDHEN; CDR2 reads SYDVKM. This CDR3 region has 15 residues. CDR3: CASSSLAGGSHEQYS. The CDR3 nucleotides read TGTGCCAGCAGTTCTTTAGCGGGGGGGAGCCACGAGCAGTACTCC.

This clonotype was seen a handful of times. CDR3 nucleotide sequence: TGCGCCAGCAGCTTCGCCCCAGGGTCATCCTACGAGCAGTACTTC. Translated: CASSFAPGSSYEQYF. The chain is built from TRBV4-1 and TRBJ2-7; the D gene is possibly TRBD1 (5 bases). CDR1 is MGHRA, CDR2 YSYEKL, per germline. V lost 5 bases, J lost 1 base, and 15 bases lay in between. This CDR3 has 15 amino acids.

The CDR3 DNA reads TGCAGCGTTGGAGGATATGCCTACGAGCAGTACTTC. This codes for CSVGGYAYEQYF. The rearrangement joins TRBV29-1 to TRBJ2-7; no clear D gene. Trimming removed 4 bases at V and 2 bases at J, with 9 bases between. Per germline, CDR1 SQVTM and CDR2 ANQGSEA. The CDR3 contains 12 residues.

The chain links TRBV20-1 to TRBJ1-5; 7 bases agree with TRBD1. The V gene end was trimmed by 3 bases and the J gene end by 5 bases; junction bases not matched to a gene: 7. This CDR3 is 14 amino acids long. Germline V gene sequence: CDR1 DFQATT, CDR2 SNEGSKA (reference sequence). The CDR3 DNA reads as TGCAGTGCTAGGGCCGGGACAGTTGATCAGCCCCAGCATTTT. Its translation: CSARAGTVDQPQHF.

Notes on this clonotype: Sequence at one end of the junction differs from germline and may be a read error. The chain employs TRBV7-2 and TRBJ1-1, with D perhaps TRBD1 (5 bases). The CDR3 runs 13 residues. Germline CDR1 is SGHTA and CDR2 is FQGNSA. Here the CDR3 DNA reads TGTGCCAGCATCTTAGATCAGGGTCGGGAAGCTTTCTTT. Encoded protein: CASILDQGREAFF.

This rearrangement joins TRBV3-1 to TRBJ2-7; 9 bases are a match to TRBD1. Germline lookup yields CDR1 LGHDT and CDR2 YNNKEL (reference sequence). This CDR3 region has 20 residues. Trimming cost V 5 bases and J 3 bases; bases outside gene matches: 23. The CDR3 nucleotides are TGTGCCAGCAGCTCGACAAACCGACCTGACAGGGGGGTGAGAATCTACGAGCAGTACTTC. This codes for CASSSTNRPDRGVRIYEQYF.

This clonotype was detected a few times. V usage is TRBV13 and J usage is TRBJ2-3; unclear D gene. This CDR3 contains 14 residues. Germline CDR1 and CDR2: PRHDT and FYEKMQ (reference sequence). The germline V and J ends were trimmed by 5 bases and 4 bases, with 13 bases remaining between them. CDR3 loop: CASSPGLGPDTQYF. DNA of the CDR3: TGTGCCAGCAGCCCCGGCCTAGGGCCAGATACGCAGTATTTT.

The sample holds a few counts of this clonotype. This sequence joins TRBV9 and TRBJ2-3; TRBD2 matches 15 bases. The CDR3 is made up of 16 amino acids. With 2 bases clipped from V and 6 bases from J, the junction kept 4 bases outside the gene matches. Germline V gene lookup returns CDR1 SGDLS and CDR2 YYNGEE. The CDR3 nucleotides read TGTGCCAGCAGCGTTGGACTAGCGGGGGGGCACGATACGCAGTATTTT. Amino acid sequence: CASSVGLAGGHDTQYF.

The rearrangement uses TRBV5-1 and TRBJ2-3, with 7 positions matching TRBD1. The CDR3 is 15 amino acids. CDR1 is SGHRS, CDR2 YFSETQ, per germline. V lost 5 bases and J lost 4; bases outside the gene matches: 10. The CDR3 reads CASSRDSPAADTQYF. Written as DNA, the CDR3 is TGCGCCAGCAGTCGGGACAGCCCCGCAGCAGATACGCAGTATTTT.

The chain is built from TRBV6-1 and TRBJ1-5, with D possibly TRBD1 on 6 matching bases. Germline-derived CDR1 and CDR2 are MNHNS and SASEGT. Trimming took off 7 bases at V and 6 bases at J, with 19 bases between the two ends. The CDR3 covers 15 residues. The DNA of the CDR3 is TGTGCCAGCACACCGGGACACGAGCGAAGTCAGCCCCAGCATTTT. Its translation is CASTPGHERSQPQHF.

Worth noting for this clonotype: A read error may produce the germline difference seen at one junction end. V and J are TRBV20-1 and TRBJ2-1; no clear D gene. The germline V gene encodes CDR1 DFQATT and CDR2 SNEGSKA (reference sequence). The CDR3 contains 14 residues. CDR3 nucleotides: TGCAGTGCTAGAGGTATTAAAGCCTACAATGGGCAGTTCTTC. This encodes CSARGIKAYNGQFF.

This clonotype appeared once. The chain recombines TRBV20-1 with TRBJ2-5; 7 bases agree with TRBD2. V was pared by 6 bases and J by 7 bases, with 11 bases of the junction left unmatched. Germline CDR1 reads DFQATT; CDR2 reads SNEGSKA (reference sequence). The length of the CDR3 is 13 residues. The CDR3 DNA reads TGCAGTGCCAAAAAAGCGGGGCCGGGGACCCAGTACTTC. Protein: CSAKKAGPGTQYF.

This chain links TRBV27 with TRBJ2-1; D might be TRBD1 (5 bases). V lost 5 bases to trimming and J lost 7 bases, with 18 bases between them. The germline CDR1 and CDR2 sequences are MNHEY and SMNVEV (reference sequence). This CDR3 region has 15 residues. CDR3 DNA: TGTGCCAGCAGTCTTGCTAAAAGGCAGGGAAATGAGCAGTTCTTC. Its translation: CASSLAKRQGNEQFF.

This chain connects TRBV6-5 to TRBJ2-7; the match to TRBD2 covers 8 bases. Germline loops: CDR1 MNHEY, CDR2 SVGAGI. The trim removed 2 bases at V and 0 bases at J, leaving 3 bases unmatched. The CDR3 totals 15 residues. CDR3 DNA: TGTGCCAGCAGTTACGAGCGGGGGCTCTCCTACGAGCAGTACTTC. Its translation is CASSYERGLSYEQYF.